The next 28 T cell receptor beta chains were all read from a single sample in a study of graft-versus-host responses after intestinal transplantation. Their target antigens are unknown. Clones were read by immunoSEQ multiplex PCR, and TCRdb kept only the in-frame ones, dropping some. The data contain about 85,000 clones, roughly 85% of them singletons. Sequences were derived from unstimulated CD4+ T cells sorted from spleen or lymph node cells, sampled before intestinal transplant. Receptors were obtained from a human donor who received an intestinal transplant.

This clone was seen just once. The gene calls are TRBV18 and TRBJ2-7; D perhaps matches TRBD1 (5 bases). Germline V gives CDR1 KGHSH, CDR2 LQKENI. V lost 3 bases, J lost 3 bases, and 12 bases lay in between. The CDR3 loop spans 14 amino acids. Here the CDR3 DNA reads TGTGCCAGCTCACCTATCGGACACCTCTACGAGCAGTACTTC. Translating it yields CASSPIGHLYEQYF.

The chain links TRBV5-4 to TRBJ2-5; possibly TRBD2 for D (7 bases). The DNA matches TRBJ2-7 better at its end, which makes the J call doubtful. Germline values: CDR1 SGHNT, CDR2 YYREEE (reference sequence). The CDR3 runs 14 residues. The CDR3 bases are TGTGCCAGCAGCTTGCGGGGGGCTTCCTACGAGCAGTACTTC. Translating it yields CASSLRGASYEQYF.

The chain recombines TRBV6-5 with TRBJ2-5; 7 nucleotides agree with TRBD1. Germline lookup yields CDR1 MNHEY and CDR2 SVGAGI. V lost 6 bases to trimming and J lost 2 bases; unmatched junction nucleotides: 9. The CDR3 is 15 amino acids. The CDR3 nucleotides are TGTGCCAGCAGCGACGAGGGGGCCTGGCAAGAGACCCAGTACTTC. Translated: CASSDEGAWQETQYF.

V gene TRBV5-1 combines with J gene TRBJ1-4; tentative D call: TRBD1 (5 bases). Germline V gene sequence: CDR1 SGHRS, CDR2 YFSETQ. Trimming took off 5 bases at V and 4 bases at J, with 12 bases between the two ends. The CDR3 spans 14 residues. Here the CDR3 reads CASSRGVNNEKLFF. The CDR3, as DNA: TGCGCCAGCAGTCGGGGGGTAAATAATGAAAAACTGTTTTTT.

The rearrangement uses TRBV5-1 and TRBJ1-2; no definite D call. The CDR3 consists of 12 residues. With 4 bases removed from V and 5 bases from J, the gap between germline ends came to 9 bases. Per germline, CDR1 SGHRS and CDR2 YFSETQ. The CDR3 DNA reads as TGCGCCAGCAGCCTCACAGCATATGGCTACACCTTC. Translated: CASSLTAYGYTF.

This rearrangement joins TRBV4-1 to TRBJ1-4; 7 bases align to TRBD1. Germline CDR1 is MGHRA and CDR2 is YSYEKL. The J segment lost 4 bases and the V segment lost 3 bases, leaving 2 bases of the junction unmatched. The CDR3 runs 14 residues. The CDR3 region has the DNA TGCGCCAGCAGCCACCGGGACAGTAATGAAAAACTGTTTTTT. Protein product: CASSHRDSNEKLFF.

The chain employs TRBV5-1 and TRBJ2-5; 7 bases match TRBD1. The ends lost 0 bases at V and 5 bases at J; junction bases unmatched: 13. CDR1 SGHRS and CDR2 YFSETQ come from the germline V gene. The CDR3 sequence is 17 residues long. CDR3 protein: CASSLEGLDRSQETQYF. CDR3 bases: TGCGCCAGCAGCTTGGAGGGTTTGGACAGGTCGCAGGAGACCCAGTACTTC.

The chain combines TRBV5-1 with TRBJ2-7, with 9 bases matching TRBD2. The length of the CDR3 is 14 residues. Per germline, CDR1 SGHRS and CDR2 YFSETQ. Unmatched junction bases numbered 10, after V lost 7 bases and J lost 5 bases. Written as DNA, the CDR3 is TGCGCCAGCGGAAGGGTAGCGGGAGTTAACGAGCAGTACTTC. Translated, it gives CASGRVAGVNEQYF.

The CDR3 region has the DNA TGTGCCAGCAGCAGGGGAGGGGGACAGGGTACCTACGAGCAGTACTTC. Protein sequence: CASSRGGGQGTYEQYF. The genes are TRBV5-5 and TRBJ2-7; 9 bases map to TRBD1. V gave up 4 bases and J gave up 2 bases; unmatched junction bases: 10. The germline V gene encodes CDR1 SGHKS and CDR2 YYEKEE (reference sequence). There are 16 residues in the CDR3. Using reference TRBV5-5 and TRBJ2-7 for the parts outside the CDR3, the full variable domain is DAGVTQSPTHLIKTRGQQVTLRCSPISGHKSVSWYQQVLGQGPQFIFQYYEKEERGRGNFPDRFSARQFPNYSSELNVNALLLGDSALYLCASSRGGGQGTYEQYFGPGTRLTVT.

V is TRBV18 and J is TRBJ1-1; D possibly corresponds to TRBD1 (6 bases). Trimming took 7 bases from V and 3 from J, leaving 15 bases between them. Germline CDR1 reads KGHSH; CDR2 reads LQKENI. This CDR3 has 14 amino acids. The CDR3 nucleotides read TGTGCCAGCTTACAGGGAGTGGGGGACACTGAAGCTTTCTTT. This translates into CASLQGVGDTEAFF.

V and J are TRBV7-3 and TRBJ1-2, with TRBD1 as a possible D gene (5 bases). This CDR3 contains 13 residues. Germline V gives CDR1 SGHTA, CDR2 FQGTGA. V gave up 5 bases and J gave up 8 bases, with 15 bases separating them. The CDR3 DNA follows: TGTGCCAGCAGCCCCGACAGTAGTGTCGGCTACACCTTC. Translated, it gives CASSPDSSVGYTF. Full variable domain (rest looked up from reference TRBV7-3 and TRBJ1-2): GAGVSQTPSNKVTEKGKYVELRCDPISGHTALYWYRQSLGQGPEFLIYFQGTGAADDSGLPNDRFFAVRPEGSVSTLKIQRTERGDSAVYLCASSPDSSVGYTFGSGTRLTVV.

The chain joins TRBV5-1 to TRBJ1-6; D unresolved. The germline V gene has CDR1 SGHRS and CDR2 YFSETQ. The CDR3 runs to 15 residues. The V and J ends lost 1 base and 8 bases respectively, with 13 bases between them. The DNA for the CDR3 is TGCGCCAGCAGCTTGTTTGGACTAGGAGATTCACCCCTCCACTTT. This sequence encodes CASSLFGLGDSPLHF.

This clone was counted a single time. The chain uses TRBV2 and TRBJ2-1; possibly TRBD2 for D (5 bases). This CDR3 is built from 15 residues. CDR1 is SNHLY, CDR2 FYNNEI, per germline. The V end was cut by 4 bases, the J end by 7 bases, with 17 bases between. The CDR3 loop reads CASSGPGTLRNEQFF. Here the CDR3 DNA reads TGTGCCAGCAGTGGTCCGGGAACTTTAAGAAATGAGCAGTTCTTC. Using reference TRBV2 and TRBJ2-1 for the parts outside the CDR3, the full variable domain is EPEVTQTPSHQVTQMGQEVILRCVPISNHLYFYWYRQILGQKVEFLVSFYNNEISEKSEIFDDQFSVERPDGSNFTLKIRSTKLEDSAMYFCASSGPGTLRNEQFFGPGTRLTVL.

This sequence joins TRBV30 and TRBJ1-1; TRBD1 matches 8 bases. The CDR3 is 11 residues long. Germline CDR1 is GTSNPN and CDR2 is SVGIG (reference sequence). V lost 4 bases and J lost 9; bases outside the gene matches: 4. In nucleotides, the CDR3 is TGTGCCTGGACGGACAGGGATAAAGCTTTCTTT. Encoded protein: CAWTDRDKAFF.

This chain uses TRBV2 with TRBJ2-1, with 12 bases identical to TRBD2. This CDR3 spans 14 amino acids. The J segment lost 4 bases and the V segment lost 7 bases, leaving 2 bases of the junction unmatched. Looked up from germline, CDR1 is SNHLY and CDR2 is FYNNEI. CDR3 region: CASNGLAGYNEQFF. The CDR3 DNA reads as TGTGCCAGCAATGGACTAGCGGGATACAATGAGCAGTTCTTC.

The chain uses TRBV28 and TRBJ1-5; tentative D call: TRBD1 (5 bases). This CDR3 region has 16 residues. V was shortened by 2 bases and J by 3 bases, with 14 bases between the two germline ends. The germline gives CDR1 MDHEN, CDR2 SYDVKM. CDR3 protein: CASSLRGRGDNQPQHF. DNA of the CDR3: TGTGCCAGCAGTTTAAGAGGTAGGGGTGACAATCAGCCCCAGCATTTT.

Details on this clone: Other DNA sequences in this specimen translate into the identical CDR3. The CDR3 bases are TGTGCCAGCAGCTTGGTGGCTAGCGGGAGGGAGACCCAGTACTTC. Translating gives CASSLVASGRETQYF. V is TRBV5-6 and J is TRBJ2-5; 11 bases agree with TRBD2. Germline V gene data show CDR1 as SGHDT and CDR2 as YYEEEE. The trim removed 0 bases at V and 5 bases at J, leaving 3 bases unmatched. This CDR3 is built from 15 residues.

In this sample, this clone turned up once. The genes are TRBV28 and TRBJ1-4, with D possibly TRBD1 on 5 matching bases. CDR3 length: 14 amino acids. V lost 8 bases to trimming and J lost 4 bases, with 14 bases between them. Looked up from germline, CDR1 is MDHEN and CDR2 is SYDVKM. The CDR3 loop is CASLGGVINEKLFF. The CDR3 nucleotides are TGTGCCAGCCTTGGGGGGGTTATTAATGAAAAACTGTTTTTT.

The sample holds a few counts of this clone. The V and J genes are TRBV4-1 and TRBJ1-5, with no clear D. V was pared by 4 bases and J by 2 bases, with 15 bases between. CDR3 length: 16 residues. The germline CDR1 and CDR2 sequences are MGHRA and YSYEKL. The CDR3 DNA reads as TGCGCCAGCAGCCGCGGTTCAGGACTGCGCAATCAGCCCCAGCATTTT. This encodes CASSRGSGLRNQPQHF.

V gene TRBV28 combines with J gene TRBJ2-4, with D perhaps matching TRBD1 (5 bases). This CDR3 comprises 15 residues. The germline V gene has CDR1 MDHEN and CDR2 SYDVKM. Trimming removed 10 bases at V and 1 base at J, with 17 bases between. The CDR3: CATADSSSAKNIQYF. CDR3 sequence (DNA): TGTGCCACCGCCGACAGTTCTTCTGCCAAAAACATTCAGTACTTC.

V is TRBV15 and J is TRBJ2-5; no clear D. This CDR3 has 13 residues. Trimming pared 0 bases from V and 4 bases from J, leaving 6 bases between. Looked up from germline, CDR1 is LNHNV and CDR2 is YYDKDF (reference sequence). This chain's CDR3 is CATSRDTRETQYF. The CDR3 DNA sequence: TGTGCCACCAGCAGAGATACGCGAGAGACCCAGTACTTC.

This clone was detected only a few times. The chain uses TRBV6-6 and TRBJ1-2; weak D call: TRBD1 (6 bases). Germline values: CDR1 MNHNY, CDR2 SVGAGI (reference sequence). The CDR3 runs to 13 residues. V gave up 8 bases and J gave up 7 bases, with 17 bases separating them. CDR3 in DNA: TGTGCCAGCTCCCCAACGGGGGGCTCTGGCTACACCTTC. This gives the protein CASSPTGGSGYTF.

The chain links TRBV6-1 to TRBJ2-4, with D perhaps TRBD1 (6 bases). Trimming removed 5 bases at V and 7 bases at J, with 15 bases between. Germline CDR1 is MNHNS and CDR2 is SASEGT. There are 14 residues in the CDR3. CDR3 sequence: CASSLVQGTNIQYF. CDR3 nucleotides: TGTGCCAGCAGTCTGGTACAGGGCACCAACATTCAGTACTTC.

The chain links TRBV6-5 to TRBJ2-6, with D maybe TRBD1 (5 bases). Trimming cost V 5 bases and J 4 bases, with 9 bases left between them. Looked up from germline, CDR1 is MNHEY and CDR2 is SVGAGI. This CDR3 region has 14 residues. Written as DNA, the CDR3 is TGTGCCAGCAGTCGACAGCCAGGGGCCAACGTCCTGACTTTC. Amino acids: CASSRQPGANVLTF.

This clone has just one count. The genes are TRBV5-1 and TRBJ2-3, with D tentatively TRBD1 (5 bases). The CDR3 runs to 15 residues. CDR1 SGHRS and CDR2 YFSETQ come from the germline V gene. Trimming took 0 bases from V and 4 from J, leaving 12 bases between them. The CDR3 DNA sequence: TGCGCCAGCAGCTTGGTGCAGGGAAGTGCAGATACGCAGTATTTT. Protein: CASSLVQGSADTQYF.

This chain uses TRBV5-1 with TRBJ2-2; D ambiguous. This CDR3 has 15 residues. The V and J ends lost 2 bases and 0 bases respectively, with 8 bases between them. Germline CDR1 and CDR2: SGHRS and YFSETQ. CDR3 nucleotide sequence: TGCGCCAGCAGCTTATTAACAGCGAACACCGGGGAGCTGTTTTTT. Translation: CASSLLTANTGELFF.

V usage is TRBV6-6 and J usage is TRBJ1-2; 8 bases align to TRBD1. Germline V gives CDR1 MNHNY, CDR2 SVGAGI (reference sequence). V lost 6 bases, J lost 8 bases, and 11 bases stayed unmatched. The CDR3 covers 14 residues. The CDR3 DNA follows: TGTGCCAGCAGATTATCGACAGGGGATTCGGGCTACACCTTC. Translated: CASRLSTGDSGYTF.

A word on this clone: At one of its ends the junction is not consistent with the germline gene, which may arise from a read error. The J gene is TRBJ2-7, the V gene TRBV13, with 8 nucleotides matching TRBD1. Germline V gene lookup returns CDR1 PRHDT and CDR2 FYEKMQ (reference sequence). This CDR3 spans 16 amino acids. The CDR3 region has the DNA TGTGCCAGCAGCCTAGGGGACCGACAGGGGACCTACGAGCAGTACTTC. Protein sequence: CASSLGDRQGTYEQYF.